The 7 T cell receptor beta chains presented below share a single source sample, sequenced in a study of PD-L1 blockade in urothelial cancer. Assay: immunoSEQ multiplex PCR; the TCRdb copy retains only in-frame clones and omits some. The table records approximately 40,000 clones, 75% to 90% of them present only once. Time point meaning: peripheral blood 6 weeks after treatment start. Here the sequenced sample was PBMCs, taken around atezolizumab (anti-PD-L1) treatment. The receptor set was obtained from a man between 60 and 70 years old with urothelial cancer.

The CDR3 region has the DNA TGCGCCAGCAGCCTGGGACTAGCGCTTACAGATACGCAGTATTTT. It yields the protein CASSLGLALTDTQYF. The V call is TRBV5-1, the J call TRBJ2-3; 10 bases are shared with TRBD2. The CDR3 loop spans 15 amino acids. CDR1 is SGHRS, CDR2 YFSETQ, per germline. Trimming at V came to 4 bases and at J to 3 bases, leaving 5 bases not matched to a gene.

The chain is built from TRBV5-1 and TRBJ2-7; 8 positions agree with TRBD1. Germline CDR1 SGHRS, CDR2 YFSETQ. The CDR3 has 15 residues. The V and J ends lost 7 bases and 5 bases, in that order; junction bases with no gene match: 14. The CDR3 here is CASRRESGGNDEQYF. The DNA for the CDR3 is TGCGCCAGCCGTCGCGAGTCAGGGGGCAACGACGAGCAGTACTTC.

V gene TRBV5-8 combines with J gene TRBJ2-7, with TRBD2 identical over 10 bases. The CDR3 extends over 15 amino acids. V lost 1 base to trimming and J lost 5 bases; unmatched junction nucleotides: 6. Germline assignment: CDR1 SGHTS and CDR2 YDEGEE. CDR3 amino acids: CASSLFPSGSHEQYF. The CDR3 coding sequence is TGTGCCAGCAGCTTGTTTCCTAGCGGGAGCCACGAGCAGTACTTC.

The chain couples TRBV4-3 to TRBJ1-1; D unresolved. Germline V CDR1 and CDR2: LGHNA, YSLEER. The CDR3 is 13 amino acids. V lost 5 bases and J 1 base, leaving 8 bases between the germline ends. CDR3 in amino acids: CASSKEQNTEAFF. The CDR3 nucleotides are TGCGCCAGCAGCAAGGAGCAGAACACTGAAGCTTTCTTT.

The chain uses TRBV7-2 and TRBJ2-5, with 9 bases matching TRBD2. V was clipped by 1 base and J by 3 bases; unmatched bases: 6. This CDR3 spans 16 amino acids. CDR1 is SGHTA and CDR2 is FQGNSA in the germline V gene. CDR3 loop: CASSLVSGGVKETQYF. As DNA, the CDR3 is TGTGCCAGCAGCTTAGTTAGCGGGGGTGTAAAAGAGACCCAGTACTTC.

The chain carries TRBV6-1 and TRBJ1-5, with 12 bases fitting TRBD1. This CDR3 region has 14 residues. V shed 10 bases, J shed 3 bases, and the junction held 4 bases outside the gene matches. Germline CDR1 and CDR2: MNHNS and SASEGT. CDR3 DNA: TGTGCCACTCGGGGACAGGGGGCCAATCAGCCCCAGCATTTT. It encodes CATRGQGANQPQHF.

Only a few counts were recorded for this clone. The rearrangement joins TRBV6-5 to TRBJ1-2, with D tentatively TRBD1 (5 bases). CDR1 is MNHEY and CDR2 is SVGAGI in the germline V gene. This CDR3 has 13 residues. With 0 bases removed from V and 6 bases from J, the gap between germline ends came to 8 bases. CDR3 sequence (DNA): TGTGCCAGCAGTTACTCGCGGGGGGATGGCTACACCTTC. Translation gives CASSYSRGDGYTF.